This TCR beta chain came from a study of T-cell memory formation after mild COVID-19. This CDR3 region has 14 residues. V lost 5 bases to trimming and J lost 13 bases; unmatched junction nucleotides: 15. One entry per CDR3 protein results from TCRdb running MiXCR on the 5' RACE reads. This table has roughly 350,000 distinct CDR3 sequences, around 28% appearing once. The TCR was taken from an adult woman who had mild COVID-19 (a few samples of this study predate the infection). Cell type and time point are not known. The rearrangement joins TRBV12-3 or TRBV12-4 to TRBJ1-2; 8 bases fit TRBD1. Sample: PBMCs or a T cell subset sorted from them (not recorded which). The CDR3 reads CASSRQGQALSATF. As DNA, the CDR3 is TGTGCCAGCAGTAGACAGGGACAGGCCCTTTCCGCCACCTTC.